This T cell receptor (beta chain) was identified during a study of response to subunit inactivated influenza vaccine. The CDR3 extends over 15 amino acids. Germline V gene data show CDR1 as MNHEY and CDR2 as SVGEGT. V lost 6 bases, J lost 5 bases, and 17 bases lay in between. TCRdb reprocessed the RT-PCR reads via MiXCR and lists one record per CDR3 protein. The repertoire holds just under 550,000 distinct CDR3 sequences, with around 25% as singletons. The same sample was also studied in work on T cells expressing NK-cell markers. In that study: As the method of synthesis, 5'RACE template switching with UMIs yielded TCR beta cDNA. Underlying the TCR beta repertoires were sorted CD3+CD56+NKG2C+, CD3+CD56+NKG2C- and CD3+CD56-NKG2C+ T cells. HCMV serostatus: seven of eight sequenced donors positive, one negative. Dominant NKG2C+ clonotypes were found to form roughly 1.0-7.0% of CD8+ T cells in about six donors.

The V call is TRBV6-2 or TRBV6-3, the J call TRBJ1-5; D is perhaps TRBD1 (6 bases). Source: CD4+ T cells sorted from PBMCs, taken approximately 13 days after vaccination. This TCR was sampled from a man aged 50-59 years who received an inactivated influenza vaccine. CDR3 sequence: CASRPGAEPHQPQHF. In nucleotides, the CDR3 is TGTGCCAGCAGACCAGGGGCGGAGCCCCATCAGCCCCAGCATTTT.